This TCR beta chain was retrieved from a study of blood T cell repertoires in COVID-19. This clone appeared once. Per germline, CDR1 MDHEN and CDR2 SYDVKM. V lost 2 bases and J lost 5, with 12 bases in between. The CDR3 is 15 residues long. TCRdb's copy holds only in-frame clones and misses some; the assay was immunoSEQ multiplex PCR. In the table there are roughly 250,000 clones, around four fifths of which are singletons. The sample was peripheral blood. The clonotype originates from a woman aged 40 to 50 with active or convalescent COVID-19. The chain links TRBV28 to TRBJ1-4, with D possibly TRBD1 on 5 matching bases. The CDR3 nucleotides read TGTGCCAGCAGTTTACTCGGCGGGGCGAATGAAAAACTGTTTTTT. Translated, it gives CASSLLGGANEKLFF.